Shown below are 18 T cell receptor beta chains from a single sample sequenced in a study of shared clonotypes between healthy human individuals (dated by TCRdb to between 2020 and 2021). Library preparation employed the immunoSEQ multiplex PCR assay. Sourced from immuneACCESS, this table was stored by TCRdb with only in-frame sequences that have V and J called. A share of the clones is absent; for the studies checked, an unresolved V gene accounts for under half, and the remainder has no known explanation. Here the sample has about 1,500,000 clones; roughly 96% occur a single time. Over 1% of the sample rests with the top ten. The sequenced sample was naive CD4+ T cells sorted from blood. The sample's cell subset or site, from its label and the paper: CD45RA+ positively selected. The origin of the receptors is a man younger than 40 in good health.

This chain links TRBV13 with TRBJ2-3; D is unresolved. V lost 5 bases, J lost 2 bases, and 17 bases lay in between. The CDR3 length is 16 residues. The germline CDR1 and CDR2 sequences are PRHDT and FYEKMQ (reference sequence). CDR3 in amino acids: CASSRQDNRNTDTQYF. The CDR3 region has the DNA TGTGCCAGCAGCCGCCAAGACAACCGCAACACAGATACGCAGTATTTT.

This rearrangement joins TRBV28 to TRBJ2-5; 8 nucleotides align to TRBD2. Germline CDR1 and CDR2: MDHEN and SYDVKM. This CDR3 is 14 amino acids long. After removal of 2 bases from V and 4 bases from J, the junction contained 3 bases not matched to a gene. The CDR3 protein is CASSLSGRLETQYF. DNA of the CDR3: TGTGCCAGCAGTTTAAGCGGGAGACTAGAGACCCAGTACTTC. The whole variable domain, filled in from reference TRBV28 and TRBJ2-5, reads DVKVTQSSRYLVKRTGEKVFLECVQDMDHENMFWYRQDPGLGLRLIYFSYDVKMKEKGDIPEGYSVSREKKERFSLILESASTNQTSMYLCASSLSGRLETQYFGPGTRLLVL.

This chain joins TRBV2 and TRBJ2-2; 12 bases align to TRBD2. CDR3 length: 15 amino acids. With V trimmed by 8 bases and J by 5 bases, 6 bases remained unmatched. CDR1 and CDR2 (germline): SNHLY, FYNNEI. CDR3 sequence reads: CASVRLAGVTGELFF. The CDR3 DNA reads TGTGCCAGCGTAAGACTAGCGGGAGTGACCGGGGAGCTGTTTTTT.

The chain is built from TRBV6-6 and TRBJ2-2; D call uncertain. The V gene lost 10 bases and the J gene lost 4 bases, with 10 bases spanning the gap. This CDR3 has 12 amino acids. Germline CDR1 is MNHNY and CDR2 is SVGAGI (reference sequence). CDR3 residues: CAIIGSTGELFF. CDR3 DNA: TGTGCCATTATCGGTAGCACCGGGGAGCTGTTTTTT.

This rearrangement joins TRBV6-1 to TRBJ1-1; D gene ambiguous. Germline V gene data show CDR1 as MNHNS and CDR2 as SASEGT. The V gene lost 4 bases and the J gene lost 8 bases, with 20 bases spanning the gap. CDR3 size: 15 residues. The CDR3 DNA is TGTGCCAGCAGTGCGTCGGGTCGCTTCCTCGGAGAAGCTTTCTTT. It codes for CASSASGRFLGEAFF.

V usage is TRBV4-3 and J usage is TRBJ1-4; tentative D call: TRBD1 (5 bases). CDR3 length: 16 amino acids. CDR1 and CDR2 from the germline V gene are LGHNA and YSLEER. V lost 1 base and J 4 bases, leaving 13 bases between the germline ends. The CDR3 is CASSQGDDRNNEKLFF. In nucleotides, the CDR3 is TGCGCCAGCAGCCAAGGGGACGACAGAAATAATGAAAAACTGTTTTTT.

The chain combines TRBV5-6 with TRBJ2-7; 8 nucleotides align to TRBD1. Unmatched junction bases numbered 2, after V lost 2 bases and J lost 4 bases. Germline V gene data show CDR1 as SGHDT and CDR2 as YYEEEE. The CDR3 runs to 13 residues. The CDR3 bases are TGTGCCAGCAGCTTTCAGGGGGCATACGAGCAGTACTTC. Translation: CASSFQGAYEQYF.

This chain links TRBV6-6 with TRBJ2-2, with D possibly TRBD1 on 5 matching bases. Germline CDR1 reads MNHNY; CDR2 reads SVGAGI (reference sequence). V lost 6 bases and J 2 bases, leaving 13 bases between the germline ends. The CDR3 covers 15 residues. Written as DNA, the CDR3 is TGTGCCAGCAGCACACAAGGGGTAAACACCGGGGAGCTGTTTTTT. Its protein is CASSTQGVNTGELFF.

This clone was recorded once. The rearrangement links TRBV2 to TRBJ2-5; D is ambiguous. The CDR3 consists of 12 residues. Germline CDR1 SNHLY, CDR2 FYNNEI. V was clipped by 4 bases and J by 4 bases, with 7 bases between them. CDR3 DNA: TGTGCCAGCAGTGTCCCAGGAGAGACCCAGTACTTC. Its translation: CASSVPGETQYF.

The V call is TRBV11-3, the J call TRBJ1-1; the match to TRBD1 covers 7 bases. This CDR3 is built from 15 residues. J gave up 3 bases and V 4 bases, and 8 bases lay outside the gene matches. Per the germline V gene, CDR1 is SGHNT and CDR2 is YENEEA. The CDR3 spells CASSSNDRADTEAFF. The CDR3 nucleotides are TGTGCCAGCAGCTCAAACGACAGGGCGGACACTGAAGCTTTCTTT.

The chain couples TRBV10-3 to TRBJ2-1, with 9 bases that match TRBD1. The CDR3 consists of 15 residues. Trimming cost V 11 bases and J 7 bases; bases outside gene matches: 15. Germline-derived CDR1 and CDR2 are ENHRY and SYGVKD. The CDR3 is CAPGTGRFRGNEQFF. The CDR3 region has the DNA TGTGCCCCCGGGACAGGGCGGTTTCGGGGGAATGAGCAGTTCTTC.

This chain uses TRBV10-3 with TRBJ1-4, with a tentative D call TRBD1 (5 bases). The CDR3 sequence is 17 residues long. Per germline, CDR1 ENHRY and CDR2 SYGVKD. Trimming removed 4 bases from V and 3 bases from J, with 18 bases in between. CDR3 nucleotides: TGTGCCATCAGTGCCGCTAGTTTGGGGGTGGCTAATGAAAAACTGTTTTTT. It is translated as CAISAASLGVANEKLFF.

This chain connects TRBV4-1 to TRBJ1-1; no clear D. This CDR3 has 15 residues. V gave up 0 bases and J gave up 4 bases, with 12 bases separating them. In germline, CDR1 is MGHRA, CDR2 YSYEKL. CDR3 region: CASSQEKGWSTEAFF. In DNA, the CDR3 is TGCGCCAGCAGCCAAGAAAAGGGTTGGAGCACTGAAGCTTTCTTT.

The chain employs TRBV13 and TRBJ2-1, with 14 positions matching TRBD2. Germline V gene lookup returns CDR1 PRHDT and CDR2 FYEKMQ (reference sequence). The CDR3 covers 17 residues. Trimming at V came to 5 bases and at J to 9 bases, leaving 12 bases not matched to a gene. The CDR3 nucleotides read TGTGCCAGCAGCCCTGGGACTAGCGGGAGTTTCCTCCCTGAGCAGTTCTTC. Translated: CASSPGTSGSFLPEQFF.

This sequence joins TRBV27 and TRBJ2-1, with D uncertain. Trimming cost V 8 bases and J 0 bases, with 14 bases left between them. Germline CDR1 and CDR2: MNHEY and SMNVEV (reference sequence). The CDR3 is 15 residues long. CDR3 in amino acids: CASRWTRSSYNEQFF. In DNA form, the CDR3 reads TGTGCCAGCCGATGGACGAGAAGCTCCTACAATGAGCAGTTCTTC.

The V gene is TRBV29-1, the J gene TRBJ2-3; TRBD1 matches 10 bases. In germline, CDR1 is SQVTM, CDR2 ANQGSEA. V was pared by 3 bases and J by 3 bases, with 3 bases of the junction left unmatched. The CDR3 spans 14 residues. CDR3 in DNA: TGCAGCGTTGATAGACAGGGGGCGACAGATACGCAGTATTTT. This codes for CSVDRQGATDTQYF.

This chain links TRBV28 with TRBJ2-2; 11 positions match TRBD1. The trim removed 8 bases at V and 5 bases at J, leaving 4 bases unmatched. The length of the CDR3 is 14 residues. The germline gives CDR1 MDHEN, CDR2 SYDVKM. The DNA of the CDR3 is TGTGCCAGCGGACAGGGGGCCAGGACCGGGGAGCTGTTTTTT. It specifies CASGQGARTGELFF.

This chain uses TRBV27 with TRBJ2-1; 10 bases line up with TRBD2. With 8 bases clipped from V and 4 bases from J, the junction kept 20 bases outside the gene matches. The CDR3 covers 19 residues. Germline-derived CDR1 and CDR2 are MNHEY and SMNVEV (reference sequence). CDR3 nucleotides: TGTGCCAGCTCCCGTTTACGACTTCCGGGACTAGCGCAATACAATGAGCAGTTCTTC. Its translation is CASSRLRLPGLAQYNEQFF.